Each of the 17 T cell receptor beta chains below was sequenced from the same sample in a study of cytomegalovirus exposure and HLA in healthy donors. Use of 60 Vbeta and 13 Jbeta primers characterized the PCR. The table came from immunoSEQ multiplex PCR; TCRdb's copy has only in-frame clones and leaves some out. The sample consists of some 150,000 clones, around 75% of them appearing once. Source material: PBMCs. These receptors were obtained from a man aged 40-50 years in good health and CMV-seronegative.

The chain uses TRBV4-1 and TRBJ2-5, with 15 positions matching TRBD2. Germline V lookup: CDR1 MGHRA, CDR2 YSYEKL. This CDR3 has 17 residues. Trimming took 4 bases from V and 1 from J; bases not matched to a gene: 4. CDR3 DNA: TGCGCCAGCAGCCTTGGGACTAGCGGGGGGTTCCAAGAGACCCAGTACTTC. Translated, it gives CASSLGTSGGFQETQYF.

The chain carries TRBV6-4 and TRBJ2-3, with 12 bases lining up with TRBD2. The V gene end was trimmed by 4 bases and the J gene end by 4 bases; junction bases not matched to a gene: 15. Germline assignment: CDR1 MRHNA and CDR2 SNTAGT. The CDR3 runs to 19 residues. CDR3 DNA sequence: TGTGCCAGCAGTGTTTCCCCCGGGCTAGCGGGGGGGCCCCCAGATACGCAGTATTTT. As protein: CASSVSPGLAGGPPDTQYF.

The chain couples TRBV7-2 to TRBJ2-5; TRBD2 matches at 7 bases. Germline V gene data show CDR1 as SGHTA and CDR2 as FQGNSA. The CDR3 has 14 residues. The trim removed 0 bases at V and 11 bases at J, leaving 9 bases unmatched. The chain's CDR3 is CASSLAGGGWEQYF. The CDR3 nucleotides are TGTGCCAGCAGCTTAGCCGGCGGGGGATGGGAGCAGTACTTC.

V usage is TRBV6-1 and J usage is TRBJ2-7; a weak D match, TRBD1 (5 bases). Germline CDR1 MNHNS, CDR2 SASEGT. This CDR3 region has 13 residues. Trimming removed 6 bases at V and 5 bases at J, with 14 bases between. The CDR3 here is CASSLGGADEQYF. CDR3 DNA: TGTGCCAGCAGCCTCGGTGGGGCCGACGAGCAGTACTTC.

The J gene is TRBJ2-5, the V gene TRBV5-1, with a tentative D call TRBD2 (6 bases). With 3 bases removed from V and 4 bases from J, the gap between germline ends came to 13 bases. The CDR3 length is 14 residues. CDR1 is SGHRS and CDR2 is YFSETQ in the germline V gene. In DNA form, the CDR3 reads TGCGCCAGCAGCTCGACTAGTTCCGGAGAGACCCAGTACTTC. This translates into CASSSTSSGETQYF.

The chain is built from TRBV5-1 and TRBJ2-7; D possibly corresponds to TRBD2 (6 bases). CDR1 and CDR2 from the germline V gene are SGHRS and YFSETQ. Trimming removed 4 bases at V and 5 bases at J, with 13 bases between. The CDR3 runs 13 residues. The CDR3 DNA sequence: TGCGCCAGCAGCCCAGGGACTGTCGACGAGCAGTACTTC. Its protein product is CASSPGTVDEQYF.

The gene calls are TRBV5-5 and TRBJ1-2; 8 bases line up with TRBD1. The CDR3 runs 13 residues. In germline, CDR1 is SGHKS, CDR2 YYEKEE (reference sequence). The V and J ends lost 4 bases and 5 bases, in that order; junction bases with no gene match: 4. As DNA, the CDR3 is TGTGCCAGCAGCCGCACAGGGGGATATGGCTACACCTTC. This gives the protein CASSRTGGYGYTF.

This clone was counted ten times or more. The V call is TRBV11-3, the J call TRBJ2-1; perhaps TRBD2 as D (6 bases). The V end lost 5 bases, the J end lost 4 bases, and 15 bases lay between the germline ends. The CDR3 sequence is 15 residues long. The V gene's germline CDR1 is SGHNT and CDR2 YENEEA. The CDR3 DNA sequence: TGTGCCAGCAGCCCTAGGAGGGGCCAGTACAATGAGCAGTTCTTC. Its translation is CASSPRRGQYNEQFF.

V is TRBV6-5 and J is TRBJ1-6, with a possible D match to TRBD1 (5 bases). The CDR3 is 14 amino acids. V was cut by 8 bases and J by 7 bases, with 15 bases left in between. In germline, CDR1 is MNHEY, CDR2 SVGAGI. In DNA form, the CDR3 reads TGTGCCAGCCGACGGCAGGGTCGAAATTCACCCCTCCACTTT. Translation gives CASRRQGRNSPLHF.

The rearrangement uses TRBV5-6 and TRBJ1-5, with TRBD1 identical over 7 bases. Trimming took 0 bases from V and 3 from J; bases not matched to a gene: 6. The germline V gene encodes CDR1 SGHDT and CDR2 YYEEEE. This CDR3 comprises 16 residues. The CDR3 here is CASSLAGGGPNQPQHF. The DNA for the CDR3 is TGTGCCAGCAGCTTGGCCGGAGGGGGCCCCAATCAGCCCCAGCATTTT.

This clone has a single count. This chain links TRBV19 with TRBJ1-1, with D uncertain. V lost 7 bases, J lost 0 bases, and 9 bases lay in between. Germline V gene lookup returns CDR1 LNHDA and CDR2 SQIVND (reference sequence). The CDR3 has 13 amino acids. The CDR3 nucleotides are TGTGCCAGTATGGACTTTATGAACACTGAAGCTTTCTTT. It yields the protein CASMDFMNTEAFF.

The chain has TRBV7-9 and TRBJ2-1, with 8 bases that match TRBD2. The germline gives CDR1 SEHNR, CDR2 FQNEAQ (reference sequence). The V and J ends lost 5 bases and 4 bases, in that order; junction bases with no gene match: 4. The CDR3 has 14 residues. The CDR3 DNA sequence: TGTGCCAGCAGCCCCCCGGGGGGGTACAATGAGCAGTTCTTC. Translation: CASSPPGGYNEQFF. The variable domain in full, with the rest retrieved from reference TRBV7-9 and TRBJ2-1, is DTGVSQNPRHKITKRGQNVTFRCDPISEHNRLYWYRQTLGQGPEFLTYFQNEAQLEKSRLLSDRFSAERPKGSFSTLEIQRTEQGDSAMYLCASSPPGGYNEQFFGPGTRLTVL.

This clone was found a few times. J is TRBJ1-6 and V is TRBV4-2; perhaps TRBD1 as D (6 bases). Germline loops: CDR1 LGHNA, CDR2 YNFKEQ. Trimming pared 4 bases from V and 4 bases from J, leaving 17 bases between. The CDR3 runs 17 residues. The CDR3 region is CASSPDSNPRYNSPLHF. Here the CDR3 DNA reads TGTGCCAGCAGCCCGGACAGTAATCCTCGGTATAATTCACCCCTCCACTTT.

This chain connects TRBV9 to TRBJ1-2; D is undetermined. The CDR3 contains 12 residues. Germline CDR1 SGDLS, CDR2 YYNGEE. Trimming removed 2 bases at V and 8 bases at J, with 10 bases between. The CDR3 is CASSVGASGYTF. In DNA, the CDR3 is TGTGCCAGCAGCGTGGGAGCAAGCGGCTACACCTTC.

The CDR3 DNA reads as TGTGCCATCAACCCTTCAGGGGCTCGGTACGAGCAGTACTTC. Translating gives CAINPSGARYEQYF. The gene calls are TRBV10-3 and TRBJ2-7, with a possible D match to TRBD1 (6 bases). Germline V gene lookup returns CDR1 ENHRY and CDR2 SYGVKD. The CDR3 sequence is 14 residues long. Trimming took off 7 bases at V and 4 bases at J, with 17 bases between the two ends.

This clone was detected once. This sequence joins TRBV9 and TRBJ2-1; weak D call: TRBD1 (8 bases). Germline CDR1 reads SGDLS; CDR2 reads YYNGEE. The CDR3 sequence is 15 residues long. V lost 3 bases and J lost 3, with 13 bases in between. CDR3 sequence (DNA): TGTGCCAGCAGCGCAAGCGGGACAGGCTACAATGAGCAGTTCTTC. It translates to CASSASGTGYNEQFF.

The chain couples TRBV5-8 to TRBJ2-1; maybe TRBD2 (7 bases). V lost 5 bases and J lost 7, with 10 bases in between. The CDR3 extends over 12 amino acids. Germline assignment: CDR1 SGHTS and CDR2 YDEGEE. The CDR3 sequence: CASRGGANEQFF. The CDR3 DNA follows: TGTGCCAGCAGGGGGGGGGCTAATGAGCAGTTCTTC.